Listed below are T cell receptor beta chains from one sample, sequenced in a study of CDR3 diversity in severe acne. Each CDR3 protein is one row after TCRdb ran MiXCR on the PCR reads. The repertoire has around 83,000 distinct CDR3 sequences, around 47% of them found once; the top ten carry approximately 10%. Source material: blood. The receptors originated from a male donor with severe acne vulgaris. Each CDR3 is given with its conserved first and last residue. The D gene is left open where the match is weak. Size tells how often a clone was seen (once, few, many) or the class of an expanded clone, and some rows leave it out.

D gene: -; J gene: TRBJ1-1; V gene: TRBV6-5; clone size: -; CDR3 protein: CASSYSTNTEAFF; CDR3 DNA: TGTGCCAGCAGTTACTCTACAAACACTGAAGCTTTCTTT
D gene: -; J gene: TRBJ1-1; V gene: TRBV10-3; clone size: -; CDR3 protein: CAISEPDRLTEAFF; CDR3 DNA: TGTGCCATCAGTGAGCCGGACAGACTGACTGAAGCTTTCTTT
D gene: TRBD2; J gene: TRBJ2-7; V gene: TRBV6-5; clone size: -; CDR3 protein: CASRRTSGRDEQYF; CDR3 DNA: TGTGCCAGCAGGCGGACTAGCGGGAGAGACGAGCAGTACTTC
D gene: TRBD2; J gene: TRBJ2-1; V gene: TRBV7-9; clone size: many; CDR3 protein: CASRERSGSSAEQFF; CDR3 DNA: TGTGCCAGCAGAGAACGGAGCGGGAGTTCAGCGGAGCAGTTCTTC
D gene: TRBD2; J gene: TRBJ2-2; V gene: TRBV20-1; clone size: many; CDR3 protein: CSARDVIAGRGELFF; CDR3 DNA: TGCAGTGCTAGAGATGTAATAGCGGGCCGCGGGGAGCTGTTTTTT
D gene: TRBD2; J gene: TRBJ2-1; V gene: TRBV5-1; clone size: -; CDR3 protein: CASSLTSDYNEQFF; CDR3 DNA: TGCGCCAGCAGCTTGACTAGCGACTACAATGAGCAGTTCTTC
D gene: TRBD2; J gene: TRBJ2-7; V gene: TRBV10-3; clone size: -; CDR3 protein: CARRAGGGYEQYF; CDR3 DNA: TGTGCCCGACGGGCGGGGGGAGGGTACGAGCAGTACTTC
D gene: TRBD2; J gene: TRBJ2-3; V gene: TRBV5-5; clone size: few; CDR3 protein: CASSWGLAGGDADTQYF; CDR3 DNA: TGTGCCAGCAGCTGGGGTCTAGCGGGAGGCGATGCAGATACGCAGTATTTT
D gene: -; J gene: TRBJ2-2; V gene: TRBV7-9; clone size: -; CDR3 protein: CASSRLTGIDTGELFF; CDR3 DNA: TGTGCCAGCAGCCGCCTCACAGGGATCGACACCGGGGAGCTGTTTTTT
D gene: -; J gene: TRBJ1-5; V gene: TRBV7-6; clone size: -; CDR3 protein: CASSLAGFSPQHF; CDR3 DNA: TGTGCTAGCAGCTTAGCGGGGTTTTCGCCCCAGCATTTT
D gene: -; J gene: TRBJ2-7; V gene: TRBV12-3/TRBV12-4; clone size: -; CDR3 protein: CASTGALGAAYEQYF; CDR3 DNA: TGTGCCAGCACAGGGGCCCTGGGAGCTGCCTACGAGCAGTACTTC
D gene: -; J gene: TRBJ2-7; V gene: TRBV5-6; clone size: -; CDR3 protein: CASSTQDRLGYEQYF; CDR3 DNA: TGTGCCAGCAGCACCCAAGACAGGTTGGGTTACGAGCAGTACTTC
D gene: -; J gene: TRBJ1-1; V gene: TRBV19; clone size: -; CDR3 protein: CASSIDRRDTEAFF; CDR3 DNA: TGTGCCAGTAGTATAGATCGCCGGGATACTGAAGCTTTCTTT
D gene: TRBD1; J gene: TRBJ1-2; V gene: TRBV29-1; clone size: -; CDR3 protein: CSVEDRGWDYGYTF; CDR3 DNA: TGCAGCGTTGAGGACAGGGGATGGGACTATGGCTACACCTTC
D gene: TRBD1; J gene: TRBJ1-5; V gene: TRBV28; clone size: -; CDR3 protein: CASRAETGLSNQPQHF; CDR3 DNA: TGTGCCAGCAGGGCCGAGACAGGGTTGAGCAATCAGCCCCAGCATTTT
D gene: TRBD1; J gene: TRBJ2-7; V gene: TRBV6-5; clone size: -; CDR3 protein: CASTSTGQAYEQYF; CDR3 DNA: TGTGCCAGCACCTCGACGGGACAGGCCTACGAGCAGTACTTC
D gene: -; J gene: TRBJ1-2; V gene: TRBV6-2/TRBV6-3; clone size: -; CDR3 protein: CASSPGRYGYTF; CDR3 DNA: TGTGCCAGCAGTCCGGGTCGCTATGGCTACACCTTC
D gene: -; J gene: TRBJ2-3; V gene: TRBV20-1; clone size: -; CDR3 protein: CSARLGSTDTQYF; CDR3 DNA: TGCAGTGCTAGACTCGGTAGCACAGATACGCAGTATTTT
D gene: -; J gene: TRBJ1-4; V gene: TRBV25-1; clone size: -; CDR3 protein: CASSDPTIYEKLFF; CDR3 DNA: TGTGCCAGCAGTGACCCAACCATTTATGAAAAACTGTTTTTT
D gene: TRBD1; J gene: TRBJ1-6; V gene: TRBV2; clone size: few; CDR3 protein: CASSVSGGGSPLHF; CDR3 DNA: TGTGCCAGCAGTGTGTCAGGGGGCGGGTCACCCCTCCACTTT
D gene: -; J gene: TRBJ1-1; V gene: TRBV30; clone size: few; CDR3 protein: CAWSGPYLTRGTEAFF; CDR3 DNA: TGTGCCTGGAGTGGACCCTACCTCACGCGGGGCACTGAAGCTTTCTTT
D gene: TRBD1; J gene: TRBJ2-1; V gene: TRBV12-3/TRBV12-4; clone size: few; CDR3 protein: CASSLDRGLYNEQFF; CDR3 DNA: TGTGCCAGCAGCCTTGACAGGGGTCTTTACAATGAGCAGTTCTTC
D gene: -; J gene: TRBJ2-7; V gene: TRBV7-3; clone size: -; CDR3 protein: CASVGGSSQRRSEQYF; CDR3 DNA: TGTGCCAGCGTAGGGGGTAGCAGCCAGCGACGTAGTGAGCAGTACTTC
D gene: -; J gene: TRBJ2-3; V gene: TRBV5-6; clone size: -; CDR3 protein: CASSQGLDTQYF; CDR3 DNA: TGTGCCAGCAGCCAAGGGTTGGATACGCAGTATTTT
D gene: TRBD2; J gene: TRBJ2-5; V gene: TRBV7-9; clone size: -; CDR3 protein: CASSFSGRASETQYF; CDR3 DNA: TGTGCCAGCAGCTTTAGCGGGAGGGCCTCGGAGACCCAGTACTTC
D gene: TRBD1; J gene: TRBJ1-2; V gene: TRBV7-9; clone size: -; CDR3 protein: CASSERTGIYGYTF; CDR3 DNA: TGTGCCAGCAGTGAACGGACAGGGATCTATGGCTACACCTTC
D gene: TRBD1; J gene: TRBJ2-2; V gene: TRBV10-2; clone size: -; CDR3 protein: CASSESYRGPTGELFF; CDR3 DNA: TGCGCCAGCAGTGAGTCGTACAGGGGTCCTACCGGGGAGCTGTTTTTT
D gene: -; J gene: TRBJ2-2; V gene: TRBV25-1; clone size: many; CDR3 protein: CASSFRDASNTGELFF; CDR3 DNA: TGTGCCAGCAGTTTCCGGGACGCCTCGAACACCGGGGAGCTGTTTTTT
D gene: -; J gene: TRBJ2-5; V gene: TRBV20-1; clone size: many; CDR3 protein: CSANYQETQYF; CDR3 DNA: TGCAGTGCTAACTACCAAGAGACCCAGTACTTC
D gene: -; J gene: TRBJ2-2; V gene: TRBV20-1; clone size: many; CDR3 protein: CSASRGNTGELFF; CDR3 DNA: TGCAGTGCTAGTCGCGGAAACACCGGGGAGCTGTTTTTT
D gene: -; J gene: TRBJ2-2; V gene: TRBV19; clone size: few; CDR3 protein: CASTSPGGGAAGELFF; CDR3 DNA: TGTGCCAGTACCTCTCCTGGGGGGGGCGCGGCCGGGGAGCTGTTTTTT
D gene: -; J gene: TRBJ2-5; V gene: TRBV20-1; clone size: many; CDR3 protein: CSAPQPTLLKETQYF; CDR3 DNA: TGCAGTGCCCCCCAACCGACCCTCCTCAAAGAGACCCAGTACTTC
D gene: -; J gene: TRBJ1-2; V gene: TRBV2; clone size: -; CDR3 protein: CASSEKSPVYYGYTF; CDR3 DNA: TGTGCCAGCAGTGAAAAAAGTCCAGTTTACTATGGCTACACCTTC
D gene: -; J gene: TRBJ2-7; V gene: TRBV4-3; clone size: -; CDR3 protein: CASSQGMMRSEQYF; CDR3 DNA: TGCGCCAGCAGCCAAGGAATGATGCGGAGCGAGCAGTACTTC
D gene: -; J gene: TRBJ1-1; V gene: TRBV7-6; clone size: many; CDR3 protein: CASSLYMNTEAFF; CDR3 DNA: TGTGCCAGCAGCTTATATATGAACACTGAAGCTTTCTTT
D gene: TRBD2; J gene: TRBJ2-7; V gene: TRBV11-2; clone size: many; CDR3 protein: CASRTSGSSHEQYF; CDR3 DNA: TGTGCCAGCAGAACTAGCGGGAGTTCCCACGAGCAGTACTTC
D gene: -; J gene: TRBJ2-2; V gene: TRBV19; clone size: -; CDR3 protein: CAGSALRGANTGELFF; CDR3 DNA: TGTGCCGGTAGTGCCCTAAGGGGGGCGAACACCGGGGAGCTGTTTTTT
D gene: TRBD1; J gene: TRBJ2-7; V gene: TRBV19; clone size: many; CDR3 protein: CASTPGTGFGEQYF; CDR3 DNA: TGTGCCAGTACCCCCGGGACAGGGTTTGGAGAGCAGTACTTC
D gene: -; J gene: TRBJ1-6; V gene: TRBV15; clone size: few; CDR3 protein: CATSRDGASGSPLHF; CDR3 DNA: TGTGCCACCAGCAGAGATGGCGCCTCCGGCTCACCCCTCCACTTT
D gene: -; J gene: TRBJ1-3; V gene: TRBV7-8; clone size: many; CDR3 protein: CASSFARQGPSGNTIYF; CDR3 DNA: TGTGCCAGCAGCTTTGCGAGGCAAGGACCCTCTGGAAACACCATATATTTT
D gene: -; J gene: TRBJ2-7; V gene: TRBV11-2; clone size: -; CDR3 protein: CASSLLGAYEQYF; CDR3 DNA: TGTGCCAGCAGCTTACTTGGGGCCTACGAGCAGTACTTC
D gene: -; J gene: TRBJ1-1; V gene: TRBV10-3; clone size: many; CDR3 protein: CAISDRSGMNTEAFF; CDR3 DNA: TGTGCCATCAGTGATAGGTCAGGGATGAACACTGAAGCTTTCTTT
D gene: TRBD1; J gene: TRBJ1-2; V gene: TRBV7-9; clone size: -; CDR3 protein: CASSLPQGQGGRGYTF; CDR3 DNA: TGTGCCAGCAGCTTACCGCAGGGACAGGGTGGACGCGGCTACACCTTC
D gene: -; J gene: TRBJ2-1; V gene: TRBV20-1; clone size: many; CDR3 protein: CSAGQGGFVNEQFF; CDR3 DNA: TGCAGTGCTGGACAAGGGGGGTTTGTCAATGAGCAGTTCTTC
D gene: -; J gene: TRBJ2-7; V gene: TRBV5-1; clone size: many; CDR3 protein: CASRYDVGLSYEQYF; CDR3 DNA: TGCGCCAGCAGATATGACGTTGGGCTCTCCTACGAGCAGTACTTC
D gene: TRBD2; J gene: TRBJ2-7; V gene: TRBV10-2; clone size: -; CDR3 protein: CASRGTSGSSYEQYF; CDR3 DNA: TGCGCCAGCAGGGGGACTAGCGGGTCCTCCTACGAGCAGTACTTC
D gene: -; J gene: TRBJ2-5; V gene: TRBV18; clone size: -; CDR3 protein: CASSPPESRETQYF; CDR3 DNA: TGTGCCAGCTCACCACCGGAATCGCGGGAGACCCAGTACTTC
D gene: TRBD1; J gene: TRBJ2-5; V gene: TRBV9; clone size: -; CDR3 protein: CASSQDRVTKTQYF; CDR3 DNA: TGTGCCAGCAGCCAAGACAGGGTCACGAAGACCCAGTACTTC
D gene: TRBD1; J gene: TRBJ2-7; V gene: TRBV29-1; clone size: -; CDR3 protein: CSVGSGTGVYEQYF; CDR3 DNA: TGCAGCGTCGGATCCGGGACAGGAGTCTACGAGCAGTACTTC
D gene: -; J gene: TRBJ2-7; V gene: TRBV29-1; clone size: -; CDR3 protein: CSVRGEGNSYEQYF; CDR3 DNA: TGCAGCGTGCGGGGCGAAGGCAACTCCTACGAGCAGTACTTC
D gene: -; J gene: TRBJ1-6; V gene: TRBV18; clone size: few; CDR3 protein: CASSRARNSPLHF; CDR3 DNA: TGTGCCAGCTCGAGGGCCCGAAATTCACCCCTCCACTTT
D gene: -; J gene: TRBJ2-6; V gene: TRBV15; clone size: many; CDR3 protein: CATSRDAGRGANVLTF; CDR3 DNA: TGTGCCACCAGCAGAGATGCTGGGCGGGGGGCCAACGTCCTGACTTTC
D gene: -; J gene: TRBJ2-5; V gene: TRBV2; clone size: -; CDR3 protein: CASTRRRSQETQYF; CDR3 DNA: TGTGCCAGCACCCGGCGAAGGTCCCAAGAGACCCAGTACTTC